Listed below are T cell receptor beta chains from one sample, sequenced in a study of T-cell memory formation after mild COVID-19. Via MiXCR, TCRdb re-called the 5' RACE reads, giving one row per CDR3 protein. The sample comprises more than 80,000 distinct CDR3 sequences, more than 15% of which are singletons, and 25% to 35% rests with the top ten. Sequenced material: PBMCs or a T cell subset sorted from them (not recorded which). These receptors originate from an adult woman who had mild COVID-19 (a few samples of this study predate the infection). Cell type and time point are not known. Both conserved end residues are part of each CDR3. Not all rows give a size; the values are once, few, many and, for expanded clones, a class.

clone size,V gene,CDR3 protein
.,TRBV6-2/TRBV6-3,CASSYSSGTRTDTQYF
few,TRBV29-1,CSVDGGMQSEGYGYTF
.,TRBV28,CASSSTPRGGNYGYTF
.,TRBV5-1,CASSLELGQLAFF
.,TRBV7-8,CASSLPGLRTDTQYF
few,TRBV4-1,CASSQTAGGSYEQYF
.,TRBV15,CATSQSSGAGHYGYTF
.,TRBV14,CASSSKQNSGANVLTF
.,TRBV6-5,CASSYSRETYNTEAFF
few,TRBV30,CAWTTSAPYNEQFF
.,TRBV12-5,CASGLVLPTRDSYSNQPQHF
few,TRBV12-3/TRBV12-4,CASMGETRDRIYTDTQYF
few,TRBV7-8,CASSLAVAYEQYF
.,TRBV4-3,CASSQGDEKLFF
.,TRBV12-3/TRBV12-4,CASSSFVIRDPKSDTEAFF
.,TRBV7-9,CASSLEGVFPADSPLHF
few,TRBV9,CASSAGLAGDPDTQYF
.,TRBV20-1,CSAKSGTGGMYEQYF
.,TRBV21-1,CASSKTSGSSYEQYF
few,TRBV7-8,CASSSRDTQYF
.,TRBV6-1,CASSEGRNNQPQHF
.,TRBV7-9,CASSWPDTQYF
many,TRBV6-1,CASSEEGDGSYEQYF
.,TRBV9,CASTPRRGAGETQYF
.,TRBV12-3/TRBV12-4,CASSFYLTGGKNIQYF
.,TRBV7-2,CASSLSSGIDEQFF
few,TRBV6-5,CASMGGGLRYGYTF
.,TRBV9,CASSLGTSGINEQYF
few,TRBV29-1,CSVEGTGVGAFF
few,TRBV29-1,CSVLDQVSNYGYTF